Listed below are T cell receptor beta chains from one sample, sequenced in a study of T cells in Graves' hyperthyroidism and ophthalmopathy. TCRdb re-called the multiplex PCR reads through MiXCR, storing one row per CDR3 protein. Among some 270,000 distinct CDR3 sequences, roughly 13% were seen once, and the ten largest hold roughly 8.2%. Sequenced material: blood. The receptors were sampled from a woman aged 40 to 50 with Graves' hyperthyroidism. CDR3s include the opening cysteine and the closing phenylalanine or tryptophan. The D gene is left open where the match is weak. A clone size is listed for some rows: how often the clone was seen (once, few, many), or a class if it is expanded.

TRBV2,many,NA,TRBJ1-5,TGTGCCAGCAGTTGGGACAGCAATCAGCCCCAGCATTTT,CASSWDSNQPQHF
TRBV11-2,many,TRBD1,TRBJ2-1,TGTGCCAGCAGCGATCGACAGGGGGCCCATTACAATGAGCAGTTCTTC,CASSDRQGAHYNEQFF
TRBV7-9,few,NA,TRBJ1-1,TGTGCCAGCAGCTTAGGGACCGGGGGCCGTACTGAAGCTTTCTTT,CASSLGTGGRTEAFF
TRBV12-3/TRBV12-4,many,TRBD2,TRBJ2-7,TGTGCCAGCAGTTCCTCGGGGGGAACCTACGAGCAGTACTTC,CASSSSGGTYEQYF
TRBV7-6,few,TRBD2,TRBJ2-3,TGTGCCAGCAGCCAGCTTAGCGGGACGACCACAGATACGCAGTATTTT,CASSQLSGTTTDTQYF
TRBV7-2,many,TRBD2,TRBJ2-1,TGTGCCAGCAGCTCCTTAGCGGGAGGGCCTAATGAGCAGTTCTTC,CASSSLAGGPNEQFF
TRBV20-1,few,TRBD2,TRBJ2-1,TGCAGTGCCCAACTAGCGGGAGGGGATCAGGGCAATGAGCAGTCCTTC,CSAQLAGGDQGNEQSF
TRBV6-1,many,TRBD1,TRBJ2-7,TGTGCCAGCAGTGTGACAGGGGGCACTATTGGGGAGCAGTACTTC,CASSVTGGTIGEQYF
TRBV27,many,TRBD1,TRBJ2-7,TGTGCCAGCAGTCCCGACAGGGGCCCACCCTACGAGCAGTACTTC,CASSPDRGPPYEQYF
TRBV28,many,TRBD1,TRBJ1-5,TGTGCCAGCAGTCAGGACAGGGTAAATCAGCCCCAGCATTTT,CASSQDRVNQPQHF
TRBV30,many,NA,TRBJ1-1,TGTGCCTGGAGTTTAGACAGGATGAACACTGAAGCTTTCTTT,CAWSLDRMNTEAFF
TRBV5-8,NA,NA,TRBJ2-5,TGTGCCAGCAGCTTCCTGGTCACCGCACAGGGAAGGCAAGAGACCCAGTACTTC,CASSFLVTAQGRQETQYF
TRBV30,many,NA,TRBJ2-7,TGTGCCTGGAGTGGTGGGGCATTACGGGAGCAGTACTTC,CAWSGGALREQYF
TRBV5-1,many,TRBD1,TRBJ1-2,TGCGCCAGCAGCCCGACAGGGGAGTCAGGCTACACCTTC,CASSPTGESGYTF
TRBV7-2,many,NA,TRBJ2-3,TGTGCCAGCAGCCCCACGGGACTGGGCACAGATACGCAGTATTTT,CASSPTGLGTDTQYF
TRBV28,many,NA,TRBJ2-1,TGTGCCAGCAGTTTAGCGCCGGATGAGCAGTTCTTC,CASSLAPDEQFF
TRBV7-3,NA,NA,TRBJ2-2,TGTGCCAGCAGCCTCCTAGCGCCCGGGGAGCTGTTTTTT,CASSLLAPGELFF
TRBV7-2,many,NA,TRBJ2-5,TGTGCCAGCAGCTTAAGTAGGGAGACCCAGTACTTC,CASSLSRETQYF
TRBV19,few,NA,TRBJ1-4,TGTGCCAGTAGTCGGAGGGACACGGATGAAAAACTGTTTTTT,CASSRRDTDEKLFF
TRBV6-2/TRBV6-3,few,TRBD2,TRBJ2-7,TGTGCCAGCAGGCGGACTAGCGTTCGAGGCGGCGAGCAGTACTTC,CASRRTSVRGGEQYF
TRBV7-2,few,TRBD1,TRBJ1-2,TGTGCCAGCGGCTTGGACAGGGTGGGCTATGGCTACACCTTC,CASGLDRVGYGYTF
TRBV7-9,NA,NA,TRBJ1-3,TGTGCCAGCAGCTTAGAGGGGTCAGGATTTGACAACACCATATATTTT,CASSLEGSGFDNTIYF
TRBV7-9,many,NA,TRBJ2-1,TGTGCCAGCACCCCCGCTAGCACCTACAATGAGCAGTTCTTC,CASTPASTYNEQFF
TRBV19,many,NA,TRBJ2-6,TGTGCCAGTAGGTACAGCCGAGGGCAGTACTCTGGGGCCAACGTCCTGACTTTC,CASRYSRGQYSGANVLTF
TRBV7-9,few,NA,TRBJ2-7,TGTGCCACCTCTAAACGGGAGCAGTACTTC,CATSKREQYF
TRBV9,few,TRBD1,TRBJ2-1,TGTGCCAGCAGCGCCCGACAGGGAAGCTCCTACAATGAGCAGTTCTTC,CASSARQGSSYNEQFF
TRBV29-1,NA,NA,TRBJ1-5,TGCAGCGTTGGAGGGGAGAATCAGCCCCAGCATTTT,CSVGGENQPQHF
TRBV29-1,few,NA,TRBJ1-4,TGCGGAACGACAACTAATGAAAAACTGTTTTTT,CGTTTNEKLFF
TRBV5-1,few,NA,TRBJ2-5,TGCGCCAGCACCGTGAGTGCCGGTAACCAAGAGACCCAGTACTTC,CASTVSAGNQETQYF
TRBV11-2,NA,NA,TRBJ2-2,TGTGCCAGCAGCTTAGATCAAGGGTTTTACTCCACCGGGGAGCTGTTTTTT,CASSLDQGFYSTGELFF
TRBV7-9,many,NA,TRBJ2-1,TGTGCCAGCAGCTTAGGGAGGGGCTACGAGCAGTTCTTC,CASSLGRGYEQFF
TRBV7-2,many,TRBD2,TRBJ2-1,TGTGCCAGCGGAGCGGGAGTCTACAATGAGCAGTTCTTC,CASGAGVYNEQFF
TRBV6-1,many,TRBD1,TRBJ1-1,TGTGCCAGCAGTACCCAACAGGGGGCCGACACTGAAGCTTTCTTT,CASSTQQGADTEAFF
TRBV20-1,NA,TRBD2,TRBJ2-1,TGCAGTGCTAGAGATGGGACTAGCGGGGAGCAGTTCTTC,CSARDGTSGEQFF
TRBV3-1,many,NA,TRBJ2-5,TGTGCCAGCAGCCAAGCCCCCCCAGGGGCGGGAGAGACCCAGTACTTC,CASSQAPPGAGETQYF
TRBV2,many,NA,TRBJ1-2,TGTGCCAGAAATAGTAGGGGAGGATATGGCTACACCTTC,CARNSRGGYGYTF
TRBV29-1,many,NA,TRBJ1-2,TGCAGCGTTGGGGCTGGCTACACCTTC,CSVGAGYTF
TRBV19,few,NA,TRBJ2-7,TGTGCCAGTAGTTCTGGGGGAGAAAGCGACGAGCAGTACTTC,CASSSGGESDEQYF
TRBV18,NA,NA,TRBJ2-7,TGTGCCAGCTCACCCCCCGGGTCCAGGGCATACGAGCAGTACTTC,CASSPPGSRAYEQYF
TRBV6-1,NA,NA,TRBJ1-4,TGTGCCAGCGGCCACTGGGACACCGAAAAACTGTTTTTT,CASGHWDTEKLFF
TRBV12-3/TRBV12-4,once,NA,TRBJ1-1,TGTGCCAGCGGGATACAGAGGGAAGCTTTCTTT,CASGIQREAFF
TRBV4-1,NA,NA,TRBJ2-7,TGCGCCAGCAGCCAACCAGGCAGACGCGGAGGGAGCTCCTACGAGCAGTACTTC,CASSQPGRRGGSSYEQYF
TRBV28,many,NA,TRBJ1-2,TGTGCCAGCAGTATATCACCGGGGGGAAAAGATAACTATGGCTACACCTTC,CASSISPGGKDNYGYTF
TRBV6-1,NA,NA,TRBJ2-1,TGTGCCAGCAGTGAGAACAGCGGAAGCTACTCCTACAATGAGCAGTTCTTC,CASSENSGSYSYNEQFF
TRBV30,NA,NA,TRBJ1-5,TGTGCCTGGAGTGTAGTCTCCGGCAATCAGCCCCAGCATTTT,CAWSVVSGNQPQHF